The entry below describes one TCR beta chain. TCRdb's copy holds only in-frame clones and misses some; the assay was immunoSEQ multiplex PCR. The sample shows 67,000 or so clones, over 80% of them seen only once. The data derive from a study of lymphopenia after photon versus proton radiotherapy. CDR1 and CDR2 (germline): SGHRS, YFSETQ. This CDR3 is 16 amino acids long. Trimming removed 4 bases from V and 2 bases from J; junction bases left unmatched: 8. The sample in question was peripheral blood, obtained from a patient treated with proton-based radiotherapy. This rearrangement joins TRBV5-1 to TRBJ2-2, with 7 bases identical to TRBD1. The source is a man older than 75 with esophageal cancer. This CDR3 reads CASSKYGQENTGELFF. CDR3 nucleotides: TGCGCCAGCAGCAAATACGGACAGGAAAACACCGGGGAGCTGTTTTTT.